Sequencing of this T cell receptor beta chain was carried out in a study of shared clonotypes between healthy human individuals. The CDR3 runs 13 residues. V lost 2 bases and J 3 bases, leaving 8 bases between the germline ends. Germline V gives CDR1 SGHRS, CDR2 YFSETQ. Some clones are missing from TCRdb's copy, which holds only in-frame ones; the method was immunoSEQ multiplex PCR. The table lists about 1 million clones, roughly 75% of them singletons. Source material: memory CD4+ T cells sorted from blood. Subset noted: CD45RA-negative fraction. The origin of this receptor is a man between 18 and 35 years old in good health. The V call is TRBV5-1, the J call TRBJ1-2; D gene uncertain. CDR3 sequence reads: CASSLDTDYGYTF. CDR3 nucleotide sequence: TGCGCCAGCAGCTTAGACACAGACTATGGCTACACCTTC. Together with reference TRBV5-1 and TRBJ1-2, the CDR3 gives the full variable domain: KAGVTQTPRYLIKTRGQQVTLSCSPISGHRSVSWYQQTPGQGLQFLFEYFSETQRNKGNFPGRFSGRQFSNSRSEMNVSTLELGDSALYLCASSLDTDYGYTFGSGTRLTVV.